This T cell receptor (beta chain) emerged from a study of early T cells in non-severe SARS-CoV-2 infection. TCRdb processed the 5' RACE reads anew with MiXCR; each CDR3 protein has one entry. Of roughly 52,000 distinct CDR3 sequences in the sample, around 7.5% were seen once. CDR3 length: 13 residues. After removal of 6 bases from V and 14 bases from J, the junction contained 6 bases not matched to a gene. This clonotype was counted at least ten times. The receptor was isolated from an adult who was a healthcare worker with PCR-confirmed SARS-CoV-2 infection or an uninfected control (not recorded which). Material for sequencing was whole blood. The chain is built from TRBV12-3 or TRBV12-4 and TRBJ2-1, with 14 positions matching TRBD2. This CDR3 reads CASRPMGLAGEFF. Here the CDR3 DNA reads TGTGCCAGCAGACCGATGGGACTAGCGGGAGAGTTCTTC.